A selection of T cell receptor beta chains follows, all from one sample in a study of shared clonotypes between healthy human individuals. Profiled with immunoSEQ multiplex PCR; TCRdb holds only in-frame clones, not every one. The repertoire holds 1 million to 1.2 million clones, with around 77% as singletons. Sequenced: memory CD4+ T cells from PBMCs. These receptors all stem from a young man in good health. Some clones in this sample may be carry-over from other donors' samples. Both conserved end residues are part of each CDR3. The order of the fields is J gene, D gene, clone size, V gene, CDR3 protein, CDR3 DNA. D genes are given only for firm matches. The listing skips clone size in some rows; elsewhere it reads once, few, many or a size class.

J gene: TRBJ2-2
D gene: -
clone size: -
V gene: TRBV4-1
CDR3 protein: CASSHMSATGELFF
CDR3 DNA: TGCGCCAGCAGCCATATGTCGGCCACCGGGGAGCTGTTTTTT

J gene: TRBJ2-2
D gene: -
clone size: -
V gene: TRBV6-5
CDR3 protein: CASSYSTSGGTGELFF
CDR3 DNA: TGTGCCAGCAGTTACTCGACAAGCGGCGGCACCGGGGAGCTGTTTTTT

J gene: TRBJ2-5
D gene: TRBD1
clone size: -
V gene: TRBV7-3
CDR3 protein: CASSLTGGGETQYF
CDR3 DNA: TGTGCCAGCAGCTTGACAGGGGGTGGGGAGACCCAGTACTTC

J gene: TRBJ2-5
D gene: -
clone size: -
V gene: TRBV5-1
CDR3 protein: CASSLRRVGVETQYF
CDR3 DNA: TGCGCCAGCAGCTTGCGGCGCGTCGGGGTAGAGACCCAGTACTTC

J gene: TRBJ2-2
D gene: TRBD1
clone size: few
V gene: TRBV7-3
CDR3 protein: CASSLVPGTGNTGELFF
CDR3 DNA: TGTGCCAGCAGCTTAGTTCCGGGGACAGGGAACACCGGGGAGCTGTTTTTT

J gene: TRBJ2-2
D gene: -
clone size: -
V gene: TRBV7-2
CDR3 protein: CASSLWGSATGELFF
CDR3 DNA: TGTGCCAGCAGCTTATGGGGGTCGGCCACCGGGGAGCTGTTTTTT

J gene: TRBJ2-7
D gene: TRBD1
clone size: -
V gene: TRBV29-1
CDR3 protein: CSVKGQEELDSYEQYF
CDR3 DNA: TGCAGCGTCAAGGGACAGGAAGAATTAGACTCCTACGAGCAGTACTTC

J gene: TRBJ2-7
D gene: TRBD2
clone size: -
V gene: TRBV7-9
CDR3 protein: CASRTSGRSGSDEQYF
CDR3 DNA: TGTGCCAGCAGGACTAGCGGGAGGTCGGGGAGCGACGAGCAGTACTTC

J gene: TRBJ2-3
D gene: -
clone size: -
V gene: TRBV19
CDR3 protein: CASSMEGKAQYF
CDR3 DNA: TGTGCCAGTAGTATGGAAGGAAAGGCGCAGTATTTT

J gene: TRBJ1-5
D gene: -
clone size: -
V gene: TRBV6-5
CDR3 protein: CASRRAASSNQPQHF
CDR3 DNA: TGTGCCAGCAGAAGAGCTGCAAGCAGCAATCAGCCCCAGCATTTT

J gene: TRBJ1-2
D gene: -
clone size: many
V gene: TRBV18
CDR3 protein: CASSPGRGTNYGYTF
CDR3 DNA: TGTGCCAGCTCACCAGGCAGAGGCACTAACTATGGCTACACCTTC

J gene: TRBJ2-7
D gene: -
clone size: -
V gene: TRBV21-1
CDR3 protein: CASSSRDGDYEQYF
CDR3 DNA: TGTGCCAGCAGCAGCAGGGACGGAGACTACGAGCAGTACTTC

J gene: TRBJ1-2
D gene: -
clone size: -
V gene: TRBV4-1
CDR3 protein: CASSQDFPANYGYTF
CDR3 DNA: TGCGCCAGCAGCCAAGACTTTCCGGCGAACTATGGCTACACCTTC

J gene: TRBJ2-7
D gene: -
clone size: -
V gene: TRBV5-6
CDR3 protein: CASSLGPPGEQYF
CDR3 DNA: TGTGCCAGCAGCTTAGGACCCCCAGGCGAGCAGTACTTC

J gene: TRBJ2-1
D gene: -
clone size: -
V gene: TRBV28
CDR3 protein: CASSPVPGALNEQFF
CDR3 DNA: TGTGCCAGCAGTCCCGTACCGGGAGCTCTCAATGAGCAGTTCTTC

J gene: TRBJ1-1
D gene: -
clone size: -
V gene: TRBV7-2
CDR3 protein: CASSFTIRGEAFF
CDR3 DNA: TGTGCCAGCAGCTTCACCATTAGGGGTGAAGCTTTCTTT

J gene: TRBJ2-7
D gene: TRBD2
clone size: many
V gene: TRBV6-6
CDR3 protein: CASSYGLASYEQYF
CDR3 DNA: TGTGCCAGCAGCTACGGACTAGCGAGCTACGAGCAGTACTTC

J gene: TRBJ1-5
D gene: -
clone size: once
V gene: TRBV6-5
CDR3 protein: CASSQARPQHF
CDR3 DNA: TGTGCCAGCAGCCAGGCCAGGCCCCAGCATTTT

J gene: TRBJ1-4
D gene: -
clone size: -
V gene: TRBV5-4
CDR3 protein: CASSRSGGTNEKLFF
CDR3 DNA: TGTGCCAGCAGCCGGAGCGGGGGAACTAATGAAAAACTGTTTTTT

J gene: TRBJ1-4
D gene: -
clone size: -
V gene: TRBV6-5
CDR3 protein: CASRTTDPTNEKLFF
CDR3 DNA: TGTGCCAGCAGAACAACAGACCCAACTAATGAAAAACTGTTTTTT

J gene: TRBJ2-7
D gene: TRBD1
clone size: -
V gene: TRBV2
CDR3 protein: CASSPWTGSPNF
CDR3 DNA: TGTGCCAGCAGCCCCTGGACAGGTTCCCCGAACTTC

J gene: TRBJ1-1
D gene: -
clone size: few
V gene: TRBV5-4
CDR3 protein: CASSSQVESFF
CDR3 DNA: TGTGCCAGCAGCTCACAGGTCGAATCTTTCTTT

J gene: TRBJ2-7
D gene: TRBD2
clone size: -
V gene: TRBV27
CDR3 protein: CASSRLAGGREQYF
CDR3 DNA: TGTGCCAGCAGTCGACTAGCGGGAGGACGGGAGCAGTACTTC

J gene: TRBJ2-5
D gene: -
clone size: -
V gene: TRBV7-7
CDR3 protein: CASSSTAVQETQYF
CDR3 DNA: TGTGCCAGCAGCTCGACGGCGGTTCAAGAGACCCAGTACTTC

J gene: TRBJ2-7
D gene: -
clone size: -
V gene: TRBV5-8
CDR3 protein: CASSLGSQAYYEQYF
CDR3 DNA: TGTGCCAGCAGCTTGGGAAGTCAGGCGTACTACGAGCAGTACTTC

J gene: TRBJ2-3
D gene: -
clone size: -
V gene: TRBV19
CDR3 protein: CASSPRHSVGPDTQYF
CDR3 DNA: TGTGCCAGTAGTCCCCGCCATAGCGTCGGCCCAGATACGCAGTATTTT

J gene: TRBJ2-7
D gene: -
clone size: once
V gene: TRBV5-1
CDR3 protein: CASSSAPTGSYEQYF
CDR3 DNA: TGCGCCAGCAGCTCCGCGCCGACCGGATCCTACGAGCAGTACTTC

J gene: TRBJ1-2
D gene: -
clone size: -
V gene: TRBV28
CDR3 protein: CASSPDTYGYTF
CDR3 DNA: TGTGCCAGCAGCCCCGACACCTATGGCTACACCTTC

J gene: TRBJ1-5
D gene: -
clone size: once
V gene: TRBV19
CDR3 protein: CASGLGQPQHF
CDR3 DNA: TGTGCCAGTGGCCTAGGGCAGCCCCAGCATTTT

J gene: TRBJ1-4
D gene: TRBD1
clone size: -
V gene: TRBV27
CDR3 protein: CASSVYRGREEKLFF
CDR3 DNA: TGTGCCAGCAGCGTCTACAGGGGAAGGGAAGAAAAACTGTTTTTT

J gene: TRBJ2-1
D gene: -
clone size: -
V gene: TRBV20-1
CDR3 protein: CSASPYNEQFF
CDR3 DNA: TGCAGTGCCTCCCCATACAATGAGCAGTTCTTC

J gene: TRBJ2-1
D gene: -
clone size: -
V gene: TRBV11-1
CDR3 protein: CASSPASGGPYNEQFF
CDR3 DNA: TGTGCCAGCAGCCCCGCCTCAGGGGGGCCCTACAATGAGCAGTTCTTC

J gene: TRBJ2-7
D gene: -
clone size: -
V gene: TRBV7-9
CDR3 protein: CASSYPGFTGGEQYF
CDR3 DNA: TGTGCCAGCAGCTATCCGGGGTTTACAGGAGGCGAGCAGTACTTC

J gene: TRBJ2-3
D gene: -
clone size: -
V gene: TRBV4-1
CDR3 protein: CASSQPLEGHRYDTQYF
CDR3 DNA: TGCGCCAGCAGCCAACCGCTAGAAGGCCACAGATACGATACGCAGTATTTT

J gene: TRBJ2-2
D gene: TRBD2
clone size: few
V gene: TRBV18
CDR3 protein: CASSPDGLAAGTGELFF
CDR3 DNA: TGTGCCAGCTCACCAGACGGCCTAGCGGCGGGCACCGGGGAGCTGTTTTTT

J gene: TRBJ2-2
D gene: TRBD2
clone size: -
V gene: TRBV27
CDR3 protein: CASSLISGARVTGELFF
CDR3 DNA: TGTGCCAGCAGTCTAATTAGCGGGGCCAGAGTAACCGGGGAGCTGTTTTTT

J gene: TRBJ2-5
D gene: -
clone size: -
V gene: TRBV5-4
CDR3 protein: CASSSEGGRKTQYF
CDR3 DNA: TGTGCCAGCAGCTCCGAGGGGGGGAGGAAGACCCAGTACTTC

J gene: TRBJ2-3
D gene: TRBD2
clone size: -
V gene: TRBV5-1
CDR3 protein: CASSLGLKAGGTDTQYF
CDR3 DNA: TGCGCCAGCAGCTTGGGTTTGAAAGCGGGAGGGACAGATACGCAGTATTTT

J gene: TRBJ1-6
D gene: TRBD1
clone size: once
V gene: TRBV10-3
CDR3 protein: CATSTGGPNSPLHF
CDR3 DNA: TGTGCCACTTCGACAGGGGGGCCTAATTCACCCCTCCACTTT

J gene: TRBJ1-1
D gene: -
clone size: few
V gene: TRBV4-1
CDR3 protein: CASSQDVGTEAFF
CDR3 DNA: TGCGCCAGCAGCCAAGATGTCGGCACTGAAGCTTTCTTT

J gene: TRBJ2-3
D gene: -
clone size: -
V gene: TRBV28
CDR3 protein: CASSFPQSTDTQYF
CDR3 DNA: TGTGCCAGCAGTTTCCCGCAGAGCACAGATACGCAGTATTTT

J gene: TRBJ1-5
D gene: -
clone size: -
V gene: TRBV6-1
CDR3 protein: CASSENRSNQPQHF
CDR3 DNA: TGTGCCAGCAGTGAAAACAGATCCAATCAGCCCCAGCATTTT

J gene: TRBJ2-1
D gene: -
clone size: -
V gene: TRBV21-1
CDR3 protein: CASSSAARERGNEQFF
CDR3 DNA: TGTGCCAGCAGTTCCGCGGCACGGGAGAGGGGCAATGAGCAGTTCTTC

J gene: TRBJ2-7
D gene: TRBD2
clone size: -
V gene: TRBV18
CDR3 protein: CASSPGLADSYEQYF
CDR3 DNA: TGTGCCAGCTCCCCCGGACTAGCGGACTCCTACGAGCAGTACTTC

J gene: TRBJ1-2
D gene: -
clone size: -
V gene: TRBV18
CDR3 protein: CASSPLGGDGYTF
CDR3 DNA: TGTGCCAGCTCCCCTCTGGGGGGAGATGGCTACACCTTC

J gene: TRBJ1-5
D gene: TRBD1
clone size: -
V gene: TRBV4-1
CDR3 protein: CASSRGQGKAQPQHF
CDR3 DNA: TGCGCCAGCAGCCGCGGACAGGGAAAGGCTCAGCCCCAGCATTTT

J gene: TRBJ2-4
D gene: -
clone size: -
V gene: TRBV6-6
CDR3 protein: CASTRHGSGDIQYF
CDR3 DNA: TGTGCCAGCACACGGCACGGGAGTGGGGACATTCAGTACTTC

J gene: TRBJ2-5
D gene: -
clone size: few
V gene: TRBV13
CDR3 protein: CASKGRSQETQYF
CDR3 DNA: TGTGCCAGCAAGGGCCGAAGCCAAGAGACCCAGTACTTC

J gene: TRBJ1-5
D gene: -
clone size: once
V gene: TRBV4-1
CDR3 protein: CASSPQEGGGGPQHF
CDR3 DNA: TGCGCCAGCAGCCCGCAGGAAGGGGGGGGCGGGCCCCAGCATTTT

J gene: TRBJ2-7
D gene: TRBD2
clone size: few
V gene: TRBV7-9
CDR3 protein: CASSLGTSGTHYEQYF
CDR3 DNA: TGTGCCAGCAGCTTAGGGACTAGCGGGACCCATTACGAGCAGTACTTC